The clone carrying this TCR beta chain was found a few times. Its antigen is undetermined. This sample stems from a study of regulatory T cells in long-lasting Graves disease. According to the study, TCR beta libraries were built with iRepertoire HTBI primers and CDR3-region Arm-PCR. A single record per CDR3 protein comes from TCRdb applying MiXCR to the multiplex PCR reads. This table has approximately 400,000 distinct CDR3 sequences, more than 12% appearing once. Study-wide points: Patients with persistent disease shared 2,741 public clonotypes, outpacing the approximately 970 shared by new patients.

Germline CDR1 MGHRA, CDR2 YSYEKL. V lost 0 bases, J lost 9 bases, and 9 bases lay in between. The CDR3 has 13 amino acids. As to time point: newly diagnosed GD, antithyroid drugs for less than 3 months. Researchers made the TCR library from RNA that was extracted from PBMCs. These same records also appear under a second study, on T cells in Graves' hyperthyroidism and ophthalmopathy. That source notes: Most clonotypes expanded in the thyroid (above 0.001) were also present in blood.

This clonotype was sampled from a woman under 40 with Graves disease. The input for sequencing was peripheral blood mononuclear cells (PBMCs), taken at new diagnosis, from a patient treated with antithyroid drugs. This chain uses TRBV4-1 with TRBJ1-5, with unresolved D. The CDR3 nucleotides are TGCGCCAGCAGCCAAGACGCGTTGTCGCCCCAGCATTTT. Protein sequence: CASSQDALSPQHF.